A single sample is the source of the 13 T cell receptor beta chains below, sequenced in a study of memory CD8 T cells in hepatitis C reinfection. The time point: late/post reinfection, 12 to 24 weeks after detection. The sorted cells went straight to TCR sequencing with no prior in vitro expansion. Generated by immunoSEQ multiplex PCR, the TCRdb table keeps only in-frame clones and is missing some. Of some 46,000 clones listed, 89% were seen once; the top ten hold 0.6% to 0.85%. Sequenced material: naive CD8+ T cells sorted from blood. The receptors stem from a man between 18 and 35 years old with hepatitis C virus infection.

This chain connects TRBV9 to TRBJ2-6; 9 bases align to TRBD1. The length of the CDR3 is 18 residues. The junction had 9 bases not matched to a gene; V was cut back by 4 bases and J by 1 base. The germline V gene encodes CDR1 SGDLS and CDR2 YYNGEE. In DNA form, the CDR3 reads TGTGCCAGCAGCTCCTCCGGGACAGGGTTATCTGGGGCCAACGTCCTGACTTTC. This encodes CASSSSGTGLSGANVLTF.

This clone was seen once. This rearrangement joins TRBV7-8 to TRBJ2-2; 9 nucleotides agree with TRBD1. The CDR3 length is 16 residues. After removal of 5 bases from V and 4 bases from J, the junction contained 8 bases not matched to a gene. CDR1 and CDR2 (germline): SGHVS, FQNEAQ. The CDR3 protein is CASSPIGTGRTGELFF. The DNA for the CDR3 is TGTGCCAGCAGCCCCATAGGGACAGGGCGCACCGGGGAGCTGTTTTTT.

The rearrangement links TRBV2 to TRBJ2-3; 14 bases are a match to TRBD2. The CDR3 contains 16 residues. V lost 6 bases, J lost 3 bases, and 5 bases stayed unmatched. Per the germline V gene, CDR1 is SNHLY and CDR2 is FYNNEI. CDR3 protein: CASRSTSGGATDTQYF. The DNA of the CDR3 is TGTGCCAGCAGGTCGACTAGCGGGGGGGCAACAGATACGCAGTATTTT.

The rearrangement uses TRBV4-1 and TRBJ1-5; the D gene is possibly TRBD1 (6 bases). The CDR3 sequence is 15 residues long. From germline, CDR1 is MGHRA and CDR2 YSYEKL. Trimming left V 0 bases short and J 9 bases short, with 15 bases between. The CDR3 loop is CASSQEGGVGLPQHF. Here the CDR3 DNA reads TGCGCCAGCAGCCAAGAAGGGGGGGTGGGTTTGCCCCAGCATTTT.

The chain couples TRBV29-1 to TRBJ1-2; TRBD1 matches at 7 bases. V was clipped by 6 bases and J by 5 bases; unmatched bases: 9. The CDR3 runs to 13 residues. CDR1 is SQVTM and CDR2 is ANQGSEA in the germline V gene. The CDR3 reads CSVAGTDEYGYTF. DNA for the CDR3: TGCAGCGTCGCCGGGACAGACGAATATGGCTACACCTTC. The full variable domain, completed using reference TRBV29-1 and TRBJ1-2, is SAVISQKPSRDICQRGTSLTIQCQVDSQVTMMFWYRQQPGQSLTLIATANQGSEATYESGFVIDKFPISRPNLTFSTLTVSNMSPEDSSIYLCSVAGTDEYGYTFGSGTRLTVV.

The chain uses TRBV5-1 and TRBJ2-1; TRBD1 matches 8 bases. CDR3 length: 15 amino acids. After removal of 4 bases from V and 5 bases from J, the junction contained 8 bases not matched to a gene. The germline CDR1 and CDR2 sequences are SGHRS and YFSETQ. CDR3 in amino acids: CASSRDRGRDNEQFF. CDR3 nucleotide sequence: TGCGCCAGCAGCCGCGACAGGGGAAGGGACAATGAGCAGTTCTTC.

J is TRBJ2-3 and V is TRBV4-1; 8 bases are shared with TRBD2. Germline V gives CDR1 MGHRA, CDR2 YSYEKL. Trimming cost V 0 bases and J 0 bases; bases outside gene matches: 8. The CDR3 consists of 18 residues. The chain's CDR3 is CASSQDPAGVGSTDTQYF. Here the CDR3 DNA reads TGCGCCAGCAGCCAAGACCCAGCGGGAGTCGGAAGCACAGATACGCAGTATTTT.

CDR3 residues: CASSQERVRGGETQYF. In nucleotides, the CDR3 is TGCGCCAGCAGCCAAGAAAGAGTAAGGGGAGGAGAGACCCAGTACTTC. V gene TRBV4-1 combines with J gene TRBJ2-5; tentative D call: TRBD2 (6 bases). Germline V gives CDR1 MGHRA, CDR2 YSYEKL. Deletions cut 0 bases from V and 4 bases from J, with 15 bases between. This CDR3 spans 16 amino acids.

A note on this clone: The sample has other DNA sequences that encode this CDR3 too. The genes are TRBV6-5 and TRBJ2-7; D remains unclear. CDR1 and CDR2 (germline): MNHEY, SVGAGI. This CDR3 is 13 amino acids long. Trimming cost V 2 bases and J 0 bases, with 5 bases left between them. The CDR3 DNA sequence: TGTGCCAGCAGTTACGGCACCTCCTACGAGCAGTACTTC. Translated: CASSYGTSYEQYF.

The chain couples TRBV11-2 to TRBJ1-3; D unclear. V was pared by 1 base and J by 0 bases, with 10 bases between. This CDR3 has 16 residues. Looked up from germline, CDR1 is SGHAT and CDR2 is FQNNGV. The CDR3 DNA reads TGTGCCAGCAGCTTAGTCGGTGGGAGCTCTGGAAACACCATATATTTT. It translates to CASSLVGGSSGNTIYF.

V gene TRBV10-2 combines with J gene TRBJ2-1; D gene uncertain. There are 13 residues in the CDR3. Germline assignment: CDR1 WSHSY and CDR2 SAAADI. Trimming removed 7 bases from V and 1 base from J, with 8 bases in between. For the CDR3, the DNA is TGCGCCAGCACTTCCGTTTCCTACAATGAGCAGTTCTTC. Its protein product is CASTSVSYNEQFF.

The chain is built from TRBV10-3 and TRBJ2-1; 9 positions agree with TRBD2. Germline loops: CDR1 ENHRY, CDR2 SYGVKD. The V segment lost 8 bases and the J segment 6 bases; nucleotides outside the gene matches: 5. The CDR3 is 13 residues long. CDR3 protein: CAILAGEANEQFF. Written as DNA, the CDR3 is TGTGCCATCTTAGCGGGAGAAGCCAATGAGCAGTTCTTC.

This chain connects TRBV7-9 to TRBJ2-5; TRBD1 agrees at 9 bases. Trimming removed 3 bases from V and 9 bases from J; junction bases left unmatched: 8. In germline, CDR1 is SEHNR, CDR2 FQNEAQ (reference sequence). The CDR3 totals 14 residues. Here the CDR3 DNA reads TGTGCCAGCAGCTTGTCTACAGGGGGCCGAGCCCAGTACTTC. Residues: CASSLSTGGRAQYF. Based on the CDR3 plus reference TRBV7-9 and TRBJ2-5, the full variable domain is DTGVSQNPRHKITKRGQNVTFRCDPISEHNRLYWYRQTLGQGPEFLTYFQNEAQLEKSRLLSDRFSAERPKGSFSTLEIQRTEQGDSAMYLCASSLSTGGRAQYFGPGTRLLVL.